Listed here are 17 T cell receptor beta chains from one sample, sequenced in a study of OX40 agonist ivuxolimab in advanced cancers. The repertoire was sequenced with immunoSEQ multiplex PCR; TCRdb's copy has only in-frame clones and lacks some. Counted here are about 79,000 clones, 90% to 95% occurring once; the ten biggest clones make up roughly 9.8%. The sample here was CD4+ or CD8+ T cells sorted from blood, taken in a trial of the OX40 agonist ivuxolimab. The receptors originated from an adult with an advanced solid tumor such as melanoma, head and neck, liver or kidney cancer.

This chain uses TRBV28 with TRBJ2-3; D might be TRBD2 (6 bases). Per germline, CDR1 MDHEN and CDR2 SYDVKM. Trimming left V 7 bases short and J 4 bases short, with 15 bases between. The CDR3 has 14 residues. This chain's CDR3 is CASTRQASADTQYF. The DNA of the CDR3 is TGTGCCAGCACCCGCCAAGCTAGCGCAGATACGCAGTATTTT.

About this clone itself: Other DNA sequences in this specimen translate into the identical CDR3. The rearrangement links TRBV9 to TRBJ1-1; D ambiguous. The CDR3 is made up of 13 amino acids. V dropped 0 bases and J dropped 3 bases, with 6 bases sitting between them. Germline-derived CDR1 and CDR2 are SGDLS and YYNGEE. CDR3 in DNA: TGTGCCAGCAGCGTAGGCGGGGACACTGAAGCTTTCTTT. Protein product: CASSVGGDTEAFF. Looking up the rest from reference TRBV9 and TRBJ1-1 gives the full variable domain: DSGVTQTPKHLITATGQRVTLRCSPRSGDLSVYWYQQSLDQGLQFLIQYYNGEERAKGNILERFSAQQFPDLHSELNLSSLELGDSALYFCASSVGGDTEAFFGQGTRLTVV.

Written as DNA, the CDR3 is TGTGCCAGCAGCGTGGGGGGTGATATCTATGGCTACACCTTC. Protein: CASSVGGDIYGYTF. The V and J genes are TRBV9 and TRBJ1-2; D might be TRBD1 (5 bases). CDR3 length equals 14 residues. From germline, CDR1 is SGDLS and CDR2 YYNGEE. V was pared by 2 bases and J by 4 bases, with 12 bases between.

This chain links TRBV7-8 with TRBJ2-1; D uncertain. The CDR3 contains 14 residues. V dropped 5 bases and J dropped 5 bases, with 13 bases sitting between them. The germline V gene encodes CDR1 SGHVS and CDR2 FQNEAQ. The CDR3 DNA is TGTGCCAGCAGCGGAGAGGACCATAACAATGAGCAGTTCTTC. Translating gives CASSGEDHNNEQFF.

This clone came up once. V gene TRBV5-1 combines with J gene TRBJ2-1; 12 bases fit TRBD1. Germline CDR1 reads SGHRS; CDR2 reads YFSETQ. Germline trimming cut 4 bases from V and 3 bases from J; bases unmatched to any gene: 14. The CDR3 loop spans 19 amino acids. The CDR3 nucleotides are TGCGCCAGCAGCCCCTCCACCAGGGGACAGGGGGCGATCTACAATGAGCAGTTCTTC. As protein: CASSPSTRGQGAIYNEQFF.

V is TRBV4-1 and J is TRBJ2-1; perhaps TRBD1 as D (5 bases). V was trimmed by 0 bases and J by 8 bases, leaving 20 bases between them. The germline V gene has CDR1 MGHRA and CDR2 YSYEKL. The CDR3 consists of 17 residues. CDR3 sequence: CASSQEGSGPKWYEQFF. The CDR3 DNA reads TGCGCCAGCAGCCAAGAAGGGTCAGGGCCGAAATGGTATGAGCAGTTCTTC.

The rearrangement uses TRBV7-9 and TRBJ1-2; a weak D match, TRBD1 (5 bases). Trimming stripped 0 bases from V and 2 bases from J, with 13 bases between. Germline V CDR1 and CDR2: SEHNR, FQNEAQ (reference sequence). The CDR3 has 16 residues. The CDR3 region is CASSLAPGGSNYGYTF. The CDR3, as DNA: TGTGCCAGCAGCTTAGCCCCCGGGGGTAGCAACTATGGCTACACCTTC.

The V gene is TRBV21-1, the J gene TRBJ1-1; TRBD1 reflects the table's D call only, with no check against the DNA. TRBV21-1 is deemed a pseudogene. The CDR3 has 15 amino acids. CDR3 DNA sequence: TGTGCCAGCAGCATCTTTCAGACACCCAACACTGAAGCTTTCTTT. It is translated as CASSIFQTPNTEAFF.

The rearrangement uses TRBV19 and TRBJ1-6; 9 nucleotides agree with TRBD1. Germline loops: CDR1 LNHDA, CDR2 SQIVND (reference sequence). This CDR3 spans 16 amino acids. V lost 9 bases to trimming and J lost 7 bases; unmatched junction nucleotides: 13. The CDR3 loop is CARGHRGTGRNSPLHF. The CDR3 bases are TGTGCCAGAGGGCACCGGGGGACAGGGAGAAATTCACCCCTCCACTTT.

The DNA of the CDR3 is TGCAGCGTTGAAGGGGGCTTAGCGGGAGGTAATGAGCAGTTCTTC. It encodes CSVEGGLAGGNEQFF. This sequence joins TRBV29-1 and TRBJ2-1; 10 bases are a match to TRBD2. The CDR3 is made up of 15 amino acids. Trimming cost V 1 base and J 7 bases; bases outside gene matches: 7. Germline assignment: CDR1 SQVTM and CDR2 ANQGSEA.

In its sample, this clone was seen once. The CDR3 DNA sequence: TGTGCCAGCAGTGCGTGGGAGAGGAATGAGCAGTTCTTC. Its translation is CASSAWERNEQFF. The V and J genes are TRBV6-1 and TRBJ2-1; weak D call: TRBD2 (5 bases). Trimming shortened V by 4 bases and J by 7 bases, and 11 bases separated the two germline ends. The CDR3 is made up of 13 amino acids. Germline V CDR1 and CDR2: MNHNS, SASEGT.

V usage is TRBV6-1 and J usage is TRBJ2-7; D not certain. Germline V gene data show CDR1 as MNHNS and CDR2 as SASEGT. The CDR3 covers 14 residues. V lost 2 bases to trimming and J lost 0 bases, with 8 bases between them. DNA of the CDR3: TGTGCCAGCAGTGAACTCGGAAGCTCCTACGAGCAGTACTTC. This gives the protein CASSELGSSYEQYF.

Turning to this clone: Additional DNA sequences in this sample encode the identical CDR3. In nucleotides, the CDR3 is TGCGCCAGCAGCTTGGTGGACATGAACACTGAAGCTTTCTTT. Translated: CASSLVDMNTEAFF. This chain links TRBV5-1 with TRBJ1-1, with D tentatively TRBD1 (5 bases). Per the germline V gene, CDR1 is SGHRS and CDR2 is YFSETQ. The ends were cut back, 0 bases at V and 0 bases at J, with 6 bases in the middle. The CDR3 spans 14 residues.

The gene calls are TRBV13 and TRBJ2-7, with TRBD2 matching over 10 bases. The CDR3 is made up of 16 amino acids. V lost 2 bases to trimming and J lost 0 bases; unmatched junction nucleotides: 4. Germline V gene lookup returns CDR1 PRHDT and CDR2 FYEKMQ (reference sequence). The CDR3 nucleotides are TGTGCCAGCAGCTTAAATAGCGGGGGGCCCTCCTACGAGCAGTACTTC. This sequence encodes CASSLNSGGPSYEQYF.

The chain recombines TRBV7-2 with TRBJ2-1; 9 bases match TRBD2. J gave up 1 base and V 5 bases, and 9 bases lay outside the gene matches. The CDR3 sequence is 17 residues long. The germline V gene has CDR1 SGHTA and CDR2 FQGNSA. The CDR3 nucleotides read TGTGCCAGCAGCCCCGAGGATAGCGGGAGATCCTACAATGAGCAGTTCTTC. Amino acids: CASSPEDSGRSYNEQFF. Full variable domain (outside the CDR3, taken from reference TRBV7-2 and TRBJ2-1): GAGVSQSPSNKVTEKGKDVELRCDPISGHTALYWYRQSLGQGLEFLIYFQGNSAPDKSGLPSDRFSAERTGGSVSTLTIQRTQQEDSAVYLCASSPEDSGRSYNEQFFGPGTRLTVL.

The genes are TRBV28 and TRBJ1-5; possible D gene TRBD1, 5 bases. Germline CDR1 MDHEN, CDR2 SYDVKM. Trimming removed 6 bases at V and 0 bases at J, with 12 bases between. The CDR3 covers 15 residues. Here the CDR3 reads CASRAGRDSNQPQHF. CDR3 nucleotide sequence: TGTGCCAGCAGGGCAGGGAGGGATAGCAATCAGCCCCAGCATTTT.

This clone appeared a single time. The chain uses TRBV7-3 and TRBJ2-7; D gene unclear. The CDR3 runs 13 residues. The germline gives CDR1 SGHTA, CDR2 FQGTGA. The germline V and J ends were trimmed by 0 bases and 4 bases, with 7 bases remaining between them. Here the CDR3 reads CASSLTPAYEQYF. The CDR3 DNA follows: TGTGCCAGCAGCTTAACCCCCGCGTACGAGCAGTACTTC.